This is a list of T cell receptor beta chains from one sample in a study of T cell responses to AZD1222 COVID-19 vaccine. Only in-frame clones appear in the TCRdb table, and some are missing; sequencing was by immunoSEQ multiplex PCR. Of approximately 100,000 clones listed, about 86% were seen once; the top ten hold roughly 1.4%. The source was peripheral blood, collected on day 0 of AZD1222 vaccination. All receptors derive from an adult in good health. Each CDR3 is given with its conserved first and last residue. Each record gives: V gene, clone size, D gene, J gene, CDR3 DNA, CDR3 protein. D genes are given only for firm matches. Not all rows give a size; the values are once, few, many and, for expanded clones, a class.

TRBV25-1	NA	TRBD1	TRBJ1-5	TGTGCCAGCAAAGGGGGCACACCTAATCAGCCCCAGCATTTT	CASKGGTPNQPQHF
TRBV18	NA	NA	TRBJ2-6	TGTGCCAGCTCACTGGGGATCGGGGCCAACGTCCTGACTTTC	CASSLGIGANVLTF
TRBV3-1/TRBV3-2	NA	NA	TRBJ2-7	TGTGCTCCTCCCGTAGTCACCTACGAGCAGTACTTC	CAPPVVTYEQYF
TRBV19	NA	NA	TRBJ2-7	TGTGCCAGTAGTATCCGGGACATCCCCTACGAGCAGTACTTC	CASSIRDIPYEQYF
TRBV30	NA	NA	TRBJ1-1	TGTGCCTGGAGAAGGGTTACTGAAGCTTTCTTT	CAWRRVTEAFF
TRBV28	NA	NA	TRBJ1-1	TGTGCCAGCGGGCAAGTTATGAACACTGAAGCTTTCTTT	CASGQVMNTEAFF
TRBV10-3	NA	TRBD2	TRBJ2-7	TGTGCCACGGGAAGCGGGATATGGTACGAGCAGTACTTC	CATGSGIWYEQYF
TRBV19	NA	TRBD1	TRBJ1-1	TGTGCCAGTAGTATTCAGGGGGCCACTGAAGCTTTCTTT	CASSIQGATEAFF
TRBV28	NA	NA	TRBJ1-5	TGTGCCAGCAGTAGCGGGGCGAATCAGCCCCAGCATTTT	CASSSGANQPQHF
TRBV4-3	NA	TRBD2	TRBJ2-3	TGCGCCAGCAGCCAAGGTTATGGCGGGAGGGCCGGGGAGGCAGATACGCAGTATTTT	CASSQGYGGRAGEADTQYF
TRBV6-2/TRBV6-3	NA	NA	TRBJ2-3	TGTGCCAGCAGTCTACTAGTTGATACGCAGTATTTT	CASSLLVDTQYF
TRBV6-5	NA	NA	TRBJ2-3	TGTGCCAGCAGTTACCTGGGGGATACGCAGTATTTT	CASSYLGDTQYF
TRBV5-1	NA	NA	TRBJ2-7	TGCGCCAGCAGCTACGCTGTAGGGGGGGAGGGCGAGCAGTACTTC	CASSYAVGGEGEQYF
TRBV5-1	NA	NA	TRBJ2-5	TGCGCCAGCAGCCGGGATCCGGGCACGGGGGAGACCCAGTACTTC	CASSRDPGTGETQYF
TRBV14	NA	NA	TRBJ2-7	TGTGCCAGCAGCGTACTAGGGGATAGAGCCTACGAGCAGTACTTC	CASSVLGDRAYEQYF
TRBV7-2	NA	TRBD2	TRBJ2-7	TGTGCCAGCAGCATACTAGCGGAGGCCCTATTTACCTACGAGCAGTACTTC	CASSILAEALFTYEQYF
TRBV7-9	NA	NA	TRBJ1-2	TGTGCCAGCAGCTTACTATCGGGGAGATTCTTTAACTATGGCTACACCTTC	CASSLLSGRFFNYGYTF
TRBV3-1/TRBV3-2	once	NA	TRBJ1-4	TGTGCCAGCAGACCAGATACCAGGGGCGGAGAAAAACTGTTTTTT	CASRPDTRGGEKLFF
TRBV5-5	few	NA	TRBJ1-5	TGTGCCAGCAGCGCGTCAGGTAGTCAGCCCCAGCATTTT	CASSASGSQPQHF
TRBV30	NA	NA	TRBJ2-5	TGTGCCTGGAGTGTACAGGTACAAGAGACCCAGTACTTC	CAWSVQVQETQYF
TRBV30	NA	TRBD1	TRBJ2-5	TGTGCCTGGGGACAGGGGGCAAAGACCCAGTACTTC	CAWGQGAKTQYF
TRBV29-1	NA	TRBD2	TRBJ2-7	TGCAGCGCAGCGACTAGCAGCCTTTTAGAGCAGTACTTC	CSAATSSLLEQYF
TRBV3-1/TRBV3-2	NA	NA	TRBJ2-2	TGTGCCAGCAGCGACCTTTCTGCCGGGGAGCTGTTTTTT	CASSDLSAGELFF
TRBV5-6	NA	NA	TRBJ1-2	TGTGCCAGCAGCTTGGAAGGCGGGGGACTTTATGGCTACACCTTC	CASSLEGGGLYGYTF
TRBV6-5	NA	TRBD1	TRBJ1-1	TGTGCCAGCAGTTTAACTTACAGGGGAGGCACTGAAGCTTTCTTT	CASSLTYRGGTEAFF
TRBV7-2	NA	TRBD2	TRBJ2-5	TGTGCCAGCAGCTTGGGTAGCGGGAGGGTAGGAGAGACCCAGTACTTC	CASSLGSGRVGETQYF
TRBV11-3	NA	NA	TRBJ2-7	TGTGCCAGCAGCTTACCGGGAGTTGGAGAATCCTACGAGCAGTACTTC	CASSLPGVGESYEQYF
TRBV9	NA	TRBD2	TRBJ2-1	TGTGCCAGCAGCGTAGATAGAGCGGGAGGGCCGGGTGAGCAGTTCTTC	CASSVDRAGGPGEQFF
TRBV7-3	NA	NA	TRBJ1-1	TGTGCCAGCAGCCCTGGACGGGGGAACACTGAAGCTTTCTTT	CASSPGRGNTEAFF
TRBV24-1	NA	TRBD2	TRBJ2-5	TGTGCCACCAGTGCCGCCCAGCGGGGGCCGTGGGAGACCCAGTACTTC	CATSAAQRGPWETQYF
TRBV2	few	TRBD1	TRBJ1-5	TGTGCCAGCAGAGAATCCACCCCGGGACAGCTAACTTATAGCAATCAGCCCCAGCATTTT	CASRESTPGQLTYSNQPQHF
TRBV2	NA	NA	TRBJ1-6	TGTGCCAGCATTCCAAGAGGGGGGCTTAATTCACCCCTCCACTTT	CASIPRGGLNSPLHF
TRBV6-5	NA	NA	TRBJ1-1	TGTGCCAGCAGTTACTCGTCAAACCTGAACACTGAAGCTTTCTTT	CASSYSSNLNTEAFF
TRBV19	NA	NA	TRBJ1-1	TGTGCCAGTAGTGCGACTAGGAACACTGAAGCTTTCTTT	CASSATRNTEAFF
TRBV29-1	NA	NA	TRBJ1-4	TGCAGCGTTGAAGATACGGGGGCAACTAATGAAAAACTGTTTTTT	CSVEDTGATNEKLFF
TRBV6-5	NA	NA	TRBJ1-2	TGTGCCAGCAGCAGGACGGACTATGGCTACACCTTC	CASSRTDYGYTF
TRBV7-2	few	TRBD2	TRBJ2-1	TGTGCCAGCAGCTTCGGGGCGGGAGGGCTTTACAATGAGCAGTTCTTC	CASSFGAGGLYNEQFF
TRBV7-2	NA	NA	TRBJ1-1	TGTGCCAGCAGCCCTTTTCAAAGCGGCACTGAAGCTTTCTTT	CASSPFQSGTEAFF
TRBV19	NA	NA	TRBJ2-1	TGTGCCAGTAGTACCCCGGAAAGCGTCTACAATGAGCAGTTCTTC	CASSTPESVYNEQFF
TRBV6-5	NA	NA	TRBJ1-4	TGTGCCAGCAGGTCTCTAGGGGGTGAGGGAGAAAAACTGTTTTTT	CASRSLGGEGEKLFF
TRBV4-3	once	TRBD2	TRBJ2-3	TGCGCCAGCAGCCAAGGTCCTAGCGGAATCGCCACAGATACGCAGTATTTT	CASSQGPSGIATDTQYF